The clone carrying this T cell receptor beta chain has at least ten counts. Compared with germline, one end of the junction differs, possibly owing to a read error. The data belong to a study of neurological immune-mediated disorders. Time point in this sample: longitudinal time-point 3. From 2 million PBMCs stored at -80 C, the unsorted libraries were generated. The authors produced cDNA by 5'RACE using 10-nucleotide random UMIs. Using its own MiXCR run on the 5' RACE reads, TCRdb lists one record per CDR3 protein. Among more than 95,000 distinct CDR3 sequences listed, under 14% were seen once. The CDR3 has 14 amino acids.

The specimen was PBMCs. The receptor was isolated from a female donor with HTLV-1-associated myelopathy (HAM/TSP). The chain has TRBV12-3 or TRBV12-4 and TRBJ2-6; no definite D call. This CDR3 reads CASSLGSGANVLTF. CDR3 nucleotide sequence: TGCGCCAGCAGCTTGGGCTCTGGGGCCAACGTCCTGACTTTC.